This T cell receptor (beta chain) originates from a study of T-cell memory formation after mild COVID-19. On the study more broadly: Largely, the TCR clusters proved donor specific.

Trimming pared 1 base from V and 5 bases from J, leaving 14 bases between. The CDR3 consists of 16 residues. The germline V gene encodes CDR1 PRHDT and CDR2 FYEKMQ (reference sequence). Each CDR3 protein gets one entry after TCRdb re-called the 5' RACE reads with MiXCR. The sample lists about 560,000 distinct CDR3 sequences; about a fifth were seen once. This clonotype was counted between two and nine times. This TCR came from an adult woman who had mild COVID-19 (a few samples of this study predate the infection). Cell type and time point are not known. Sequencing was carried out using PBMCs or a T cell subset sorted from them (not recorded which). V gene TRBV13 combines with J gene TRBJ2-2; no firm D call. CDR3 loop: CASSLVERVRTGELFF. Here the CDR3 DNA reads TGTGCCAGCAGCTTAGTTGAACGGGTCCGGACCGGGGAGCTGTTTTTT.